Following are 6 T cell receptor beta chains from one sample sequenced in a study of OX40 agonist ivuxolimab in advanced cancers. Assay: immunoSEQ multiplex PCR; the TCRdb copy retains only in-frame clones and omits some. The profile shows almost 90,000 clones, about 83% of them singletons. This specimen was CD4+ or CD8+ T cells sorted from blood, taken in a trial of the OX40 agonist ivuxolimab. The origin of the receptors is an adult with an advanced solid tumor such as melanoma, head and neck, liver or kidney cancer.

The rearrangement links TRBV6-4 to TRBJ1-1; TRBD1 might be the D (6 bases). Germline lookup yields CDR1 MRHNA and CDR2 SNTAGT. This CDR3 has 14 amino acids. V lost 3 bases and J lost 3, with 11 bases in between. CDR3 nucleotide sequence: TGTGCCAGCAGTGAACAGGGTCTAGACACTGAAGCTTTCTTT. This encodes CASSEQGLDTEAFF.

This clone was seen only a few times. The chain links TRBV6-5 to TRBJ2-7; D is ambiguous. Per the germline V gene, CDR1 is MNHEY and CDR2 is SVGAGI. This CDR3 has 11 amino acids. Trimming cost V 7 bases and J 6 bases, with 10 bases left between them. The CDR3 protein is CASTNTAEQYF. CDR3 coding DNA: TGTGCCAGCACTAACACGGCCGAGCAGTACTTC.

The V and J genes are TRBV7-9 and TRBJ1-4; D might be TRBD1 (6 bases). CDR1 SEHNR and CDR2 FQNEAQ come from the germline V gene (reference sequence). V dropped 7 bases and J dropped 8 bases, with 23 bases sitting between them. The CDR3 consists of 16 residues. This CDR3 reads CASITRSETGDEKLFF. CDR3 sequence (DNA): TGTGCCAGCATCACCCGGTCGGAGACAGGTGACGAAAAACTGTTTTTT.

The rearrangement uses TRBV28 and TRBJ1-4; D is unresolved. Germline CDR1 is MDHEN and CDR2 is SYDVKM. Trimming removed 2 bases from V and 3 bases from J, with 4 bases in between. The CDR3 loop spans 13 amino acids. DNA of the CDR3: TGTGCCAGCAGTTTAGTCTCTAATGAAAAACTGTTTTTT. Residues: CASSLVSNEKLFF.

CDR3 sequence: CAISEGRVRAGELFF. The CDR3 coding sequence is TGTGCCATCAGTGAGGGAAGGGTTCGGGCCGGGGAGCTGTTTTTT. The genes are TRBV10-3 and TRBJ2-2; D not resolved. The CDR3 contains 15 residues. V lost 2 bases, J lost 6 bases, and 13 bases lay in between. Germline V gene sequence: CDR1 ENHRY, CDR2 SYGVKD.

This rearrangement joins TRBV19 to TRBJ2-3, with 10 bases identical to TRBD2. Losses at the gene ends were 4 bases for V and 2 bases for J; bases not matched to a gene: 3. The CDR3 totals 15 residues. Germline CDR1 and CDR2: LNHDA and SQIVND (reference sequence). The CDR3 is CASSTSGGSTDTQYF. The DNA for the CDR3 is TGTGCCAGTAGTACTAGCGGGGGTTCCACAGATACGCAGTATTTT.